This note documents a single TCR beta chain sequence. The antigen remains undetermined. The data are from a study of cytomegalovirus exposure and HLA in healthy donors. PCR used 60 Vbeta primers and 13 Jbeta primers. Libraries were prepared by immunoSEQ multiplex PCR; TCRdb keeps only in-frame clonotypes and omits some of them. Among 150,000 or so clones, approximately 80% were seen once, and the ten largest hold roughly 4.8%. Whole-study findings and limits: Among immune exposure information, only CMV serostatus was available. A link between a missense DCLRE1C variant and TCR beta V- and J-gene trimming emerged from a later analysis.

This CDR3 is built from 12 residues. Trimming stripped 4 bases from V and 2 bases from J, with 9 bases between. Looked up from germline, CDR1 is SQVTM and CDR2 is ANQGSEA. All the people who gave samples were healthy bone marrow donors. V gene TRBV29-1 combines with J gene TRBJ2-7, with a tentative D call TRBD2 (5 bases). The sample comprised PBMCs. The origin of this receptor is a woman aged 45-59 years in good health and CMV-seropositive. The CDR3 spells CSVGELTYEQYF. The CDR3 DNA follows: TGCAGCGTTGGGGAGCTGACCTACGAGCAGTACTTC.